These 21 T cell receptor beta chains originate from one sample sequenced in a study of cytomegalovirus exposure and HLA in healthy donors. Both 60 Vbeta primers and 13 Jbeta primers went into the PCR. Sequenced by immunoSEQ multiplex PCR; TCRdb stores in-frame clones only, minus some. The sample lists 300,000 or so clones, about four fifths occurring once. The sequenced material came from PBMCs. These receptors all stem from a middle-aged woman in good health and CMV-seropositive.

In nucleotides, the CDR3 is TGTGCCAGCAGCTTATATTGGCAGGTGGGGGGGAACACTGAAGCTTTCTTT. Residues: CASSLYWQVGGNTEAFF. This chain links TRBV7-2 with TRBJ1-1; D is perhaps TRBD1 (5 bases). V was trimmed by 2 bases and J by 1 base, leaving 17 bases between them. Germline V CDR1 and CDR2: SGHTA, FQGNSA. The CDR3 runs 17 residues.

This chain joins TRBV4-1 and TRBJ2-1; D gene ambiguous. Trimming took off 0 bases at V and 8 bases at J, with 8 bases between the two ends. The germline V gene encodes CDR1 MGHRA and CDR2 YSYEKL. This CDR3 spans 13 amino acids. The CDR3 DNA reads as TGCGCCAGCAGCCAAGAGACTTCCCATGAGCAGTTCTTC. It codes for CASSQETSHEQFF.

V is TRBV6-1 and J is TRBJ1-1, with TRBD1 matching over 7 bases. CDR1 MNHNS and CDR2 SASEGT come from the germline V gene. The CDR3 is made up of 13 amino acids. Germline trimming cut 8 bases from V and 1 base from J; bases unmatched to any gene: 4. The CDR3 DNA reads as TGTGCCAGCGTCGGACAGGAGAACACTGAAGCTTTCTTT. Translating gives CASVGQENTEAFF.

This clone was detected a few times. This chain uses TRBV4-1 with TRBJ2-7; 7 bases line up with TRBD2. This CDR3 spans 16 amino acids. Germline CDR1 reads MGHRA; CDR2 reads YSYEKL. J was trimmed by 4 bases and V by 4 bases; bases with no gene match: 13. Written as DNA, the CDR3 is TGCGCCAGCAGCCTAGGCGTTGGAGCGGGGATATACGAGCAGTACTTC. This encodes CASSLGVGAGIYEQYF.

The rearrangement links TRBV5-6 to TRBJ2-1; 7 bases line up with TRBD2. The CDR3 sequence is 15 residues long. Trimming at V came to 4 bases and at J to 2 bases, leaving 6 bases not matched to a gene. CDR1 and CDR2 (germline): SGHDT, YYEEEE. CDR3 nucleotides: TGTGCCAGCAGCATTCCTAGCGGAGCCTACAATGAGCAGTTCTTC. Its protein product is CASSIPSGAYNEQFF. Based on the CDR3 plus reference TRBV5-6 and TRBJ2-1, the full variable domain is DAGVTQSPTHLIKTRGQQVTLRCSPKSGHDTVSWYQQALGQGPQFIFQYYEEEERQRGNFPDRFSGHQFPNYSSELNVNALLLGDSALYLCASSIPSGAYNEQFFGPGTRLTVL.

The chain joins TRBV9 to TRBJ2-7, with TRBD1 matching 8 bases. The trim removed 2 bases at V and 6 bases at J, leaving 10 bases unmatched. The CDR3 runs 15 residues. Germline CDR1 SGDLS, CDR2 YYNGEE. CDR3 DNA sequence: TGTGCCAGCAGCGTCCAACCGGACAGGGTTTCCGAGCAGTACTTC. It encodes CASSVQPDRVSEQYF.

The rearrangement links TRBV11-3 to TRBJ2-2, with 7 positions matching TRBD2. The V segment lost 1 base and the J segment 0 bases; nucleotides outside the gene matches: 2. The germline V gene has CDR1 SGHNT and CDR2 YENEEA. This CDR3 comprises 16 residues. In DNA form, the CDR3 reads TGTGCCAGCAGCTTAGCGGGAGGATCGAACACCGGGGAGCTGTTTTTT. Translated: CASSLAGGSNTGELFF.

The genes are TRBV11-2 and TRBJ1-2, with D tentatively TRBD1 (6 bases). Germline assignment: CDR1 SGHAT and CDR2 FQNNGV. This CDR3 is built from 15 residues. Trimming took 5 bases from V and 5 from J, leaving 18 bases between them. The CDR3 loop is CASSPNRGGWYGYTF. CDR3 in DNA: TGTGCCAGCAGCCCGAATAGGGGGGGTTGGTATGGCTACACCTTC.

The chain has TRBV30 and TRBJ2-7; TRBD1 aligns across 7 bases. This CDR3 has 16 residues. Trimming cost V 2 bases and J 0 bases; bases outside gene matches: 10. Germline CDR1 reads GTSNPN; CDR2 reads SVGIG (reference sequence). As DNA, the CDR3 is TGTGCCTGGAGTCCCGCCCTGACAGGGTTCTCCTACGAGCAGTACTTC. This translates into CAWSPALTGFSYEQYF.

The chain has TRBV6-5 and TRBJ2-5, with D perhaps TRBD2 (5 bases). This CDR3 comprises 15 residues. CDR1 and CDR2 (germline): MNHEY, SVGAGI. Trimming took off 0 bases at V and 5 bases at J, with 13 bases between the two ends. The CDR3 sequence is CASSYSGMSGETQYF. The CDR3 DNA reads TGTGCCAGCAGTTACTCAGGGATGTCGGGGGAGACCCAGTACTTC.

The V call is TRBV30, the J call TRBJ1-1; D gene unclear. The V gene's germline CDR1 is GTSNPN and CDR2 SVGIG (reference sequence). With 8 bases removed from V and 11 bases from J, the gap between germline ends came to 21 bases. The CDR3 is 12 residues long. CDR3 nucleotides: TGTGCCAGTTCGGAGGCCTCACCGAGGGCTTTCTTT. Protein: CASSEASPRAFF.

CDR3 DNA sequence: TGTGCCAGCAGTTTATCGGCCGGGGTGAACACCGGGGAGCTGTTTTTT. Its protein product is CASSLSAGVNTGELFF. V is TRBV27 and J is TRBJ2-2; tentatively, D is TRBD2 (5 bases). From germline, CDR1 is MNHEY and CDR2 SMNVEV (reference sequence). CDR3 length: 16 residues. Trimming removed 0 bases at V and 1 base at J, with 9 bases between.

The CDR3 protein is CATFRLAGGSYNEQFF. The CDR3 coding sequence is TGTGCCACATTTCGACTAGCGGGAGGCTCCTACAATGAGCAGTTCTTC. The chain employs TRBV27 and TRBJ2-1, with TRBD2 identical over 13 bases. The junction had 6 bases not matched to a gene; V was cut back by 10 bases and J by 0 bases. This CDR3 contains 16 residues. Germline values: CDR1 MNHEY, CDR2 SMNVEV (reference sequence).

The chain recombines TRBV28 with TRBJ2-7; 10 nucleotides match TRBD2. Germline assignment: CDR1 MDHEN and CDR2 SYDVKM. With 6 bases clipped from V and 1 base from J, the junction kept 6 bases outside the gene matches. This CDR3 region has 15 residues. The CDR3 nucleotides are TGTGCCAGCAGGCCACTAGCGGGGCTGTCCTACGAGCAGTACTTC. Protein product: CASRPLAGLSYEQYF.

About this clone itself: Other nucleotide sequences in the sample specify the same CDR3. The chain carries TRBV28 and TRBJ2-1; tentative D call: TRBD2 (6 bases). Looked up from germline, CDR1 is MDHEN and CDR2 is SYDVKM. Trimming stripped 2 bases from V and 4 bases from J, with 9 bases between. The CDR3 loop spans 14 amino acids. This chain's CDR3 is CASSLAGLYNEQFF. DNA of the CDR3: TGTGCCAGCAGTTTAGCGGGGCTGTACAATGAGCAGTTCTTC.

The chain employs TRBV5-8 and TRBJ2-1; 7 bases agree with TRBD2. The V gene's germline CDR1 is SGHTS and CDR2 YDEGEE. V lost 4 bases, J lost 6 bases, and 10 bases stayed unmatched. CDR3 length: 15 residues. CDR3 coding DNA: TGTGCCAGCAGCGGAAGGACATGGGGGGGCAATGAGCAGTTCTTC. Residues: CASSGRTWGGNEQFF.

This chain uses TRBV5-6 with TRBJ2-1; 11 nucleotides line up with TRBD1. This CDR3 is built from 16 residues. The germline V gene encodes CDR1 SGHDT and CDR2 YYEEEE. The trim removed 3 bases at V and 6 bases at J, leaving 8 bases unmatched. The DNA for the CDR3 is TGTGCCAGCAGCTGGGCCGGGACAGGGGGTCCCAATGAGCAGTTCTTC. This encodes CASSWAGTGGPNEQFF.

This chain links TRBV30 with TRBJ2-7; D possibly corresponds to TRBD2 (5 bases). The length of the CDR3 is 12 residues. V dropped 6 bases and J dropped 3 bases, with 12 bases sitting between them. Germline CDR1 GTSNPN, CDR2 SVGIG (reference sequence). CDR3 sequence reads: CACWGEGYEQYF. The CDR3 nucleotides read TGTGCCTGTTGGGGAGAGGGCTACGAGCAGTACTTC.

V and J are TRBV28 and TRBJ1-4; no clear D gene. The CDR3 is 16 amino acids. Germline V gene lookup returns CDR1 MDHEN and CDR2 SYDVKM. V was clipped by 6 bases and J by 2 bases, with 16 bases between them. Here the CDR3 reads CASSRTGSFTNEKLFF. The CDR3 DNA is TGTGCCAGCAGCCGAACCGGGTCCTTTACTAATGAAAAACTGTTTTTT.

The J gene is TRBJ1-2, the V gene TRBV25-1; unclear D gene. Germline V gives CDR1 MGHDK, CDR2 SYGVNS. CDR3 length: 13 amino acids. V was shortened by 3 bases and J by 4 bases, with 9 bases between the two germline ends. For the CDR3, the DNA is TGTGCCAGCAGTGAGTCGGGATCCTATGGCTACACCTTC. Translating gives CASSESGSYGYTF.

V and J are TRBV27 and TRBJ2-1; a possible D gene is TRBD1 (6 bases). Germline CDR1 reads MNHEY; CDR2 reads SMNVEV (reference sequence). Trimming took 2 bases from V and 4 from J, leaving 12 bases between them. The CDR3 totals 15 residues. For the CDR3, the DNA is TGTGCCAGCAGTTTAGCCAGGGGAGCGTACAATGAGCAGTTCTTC. Residues: CASSLARGAYNEQFF.